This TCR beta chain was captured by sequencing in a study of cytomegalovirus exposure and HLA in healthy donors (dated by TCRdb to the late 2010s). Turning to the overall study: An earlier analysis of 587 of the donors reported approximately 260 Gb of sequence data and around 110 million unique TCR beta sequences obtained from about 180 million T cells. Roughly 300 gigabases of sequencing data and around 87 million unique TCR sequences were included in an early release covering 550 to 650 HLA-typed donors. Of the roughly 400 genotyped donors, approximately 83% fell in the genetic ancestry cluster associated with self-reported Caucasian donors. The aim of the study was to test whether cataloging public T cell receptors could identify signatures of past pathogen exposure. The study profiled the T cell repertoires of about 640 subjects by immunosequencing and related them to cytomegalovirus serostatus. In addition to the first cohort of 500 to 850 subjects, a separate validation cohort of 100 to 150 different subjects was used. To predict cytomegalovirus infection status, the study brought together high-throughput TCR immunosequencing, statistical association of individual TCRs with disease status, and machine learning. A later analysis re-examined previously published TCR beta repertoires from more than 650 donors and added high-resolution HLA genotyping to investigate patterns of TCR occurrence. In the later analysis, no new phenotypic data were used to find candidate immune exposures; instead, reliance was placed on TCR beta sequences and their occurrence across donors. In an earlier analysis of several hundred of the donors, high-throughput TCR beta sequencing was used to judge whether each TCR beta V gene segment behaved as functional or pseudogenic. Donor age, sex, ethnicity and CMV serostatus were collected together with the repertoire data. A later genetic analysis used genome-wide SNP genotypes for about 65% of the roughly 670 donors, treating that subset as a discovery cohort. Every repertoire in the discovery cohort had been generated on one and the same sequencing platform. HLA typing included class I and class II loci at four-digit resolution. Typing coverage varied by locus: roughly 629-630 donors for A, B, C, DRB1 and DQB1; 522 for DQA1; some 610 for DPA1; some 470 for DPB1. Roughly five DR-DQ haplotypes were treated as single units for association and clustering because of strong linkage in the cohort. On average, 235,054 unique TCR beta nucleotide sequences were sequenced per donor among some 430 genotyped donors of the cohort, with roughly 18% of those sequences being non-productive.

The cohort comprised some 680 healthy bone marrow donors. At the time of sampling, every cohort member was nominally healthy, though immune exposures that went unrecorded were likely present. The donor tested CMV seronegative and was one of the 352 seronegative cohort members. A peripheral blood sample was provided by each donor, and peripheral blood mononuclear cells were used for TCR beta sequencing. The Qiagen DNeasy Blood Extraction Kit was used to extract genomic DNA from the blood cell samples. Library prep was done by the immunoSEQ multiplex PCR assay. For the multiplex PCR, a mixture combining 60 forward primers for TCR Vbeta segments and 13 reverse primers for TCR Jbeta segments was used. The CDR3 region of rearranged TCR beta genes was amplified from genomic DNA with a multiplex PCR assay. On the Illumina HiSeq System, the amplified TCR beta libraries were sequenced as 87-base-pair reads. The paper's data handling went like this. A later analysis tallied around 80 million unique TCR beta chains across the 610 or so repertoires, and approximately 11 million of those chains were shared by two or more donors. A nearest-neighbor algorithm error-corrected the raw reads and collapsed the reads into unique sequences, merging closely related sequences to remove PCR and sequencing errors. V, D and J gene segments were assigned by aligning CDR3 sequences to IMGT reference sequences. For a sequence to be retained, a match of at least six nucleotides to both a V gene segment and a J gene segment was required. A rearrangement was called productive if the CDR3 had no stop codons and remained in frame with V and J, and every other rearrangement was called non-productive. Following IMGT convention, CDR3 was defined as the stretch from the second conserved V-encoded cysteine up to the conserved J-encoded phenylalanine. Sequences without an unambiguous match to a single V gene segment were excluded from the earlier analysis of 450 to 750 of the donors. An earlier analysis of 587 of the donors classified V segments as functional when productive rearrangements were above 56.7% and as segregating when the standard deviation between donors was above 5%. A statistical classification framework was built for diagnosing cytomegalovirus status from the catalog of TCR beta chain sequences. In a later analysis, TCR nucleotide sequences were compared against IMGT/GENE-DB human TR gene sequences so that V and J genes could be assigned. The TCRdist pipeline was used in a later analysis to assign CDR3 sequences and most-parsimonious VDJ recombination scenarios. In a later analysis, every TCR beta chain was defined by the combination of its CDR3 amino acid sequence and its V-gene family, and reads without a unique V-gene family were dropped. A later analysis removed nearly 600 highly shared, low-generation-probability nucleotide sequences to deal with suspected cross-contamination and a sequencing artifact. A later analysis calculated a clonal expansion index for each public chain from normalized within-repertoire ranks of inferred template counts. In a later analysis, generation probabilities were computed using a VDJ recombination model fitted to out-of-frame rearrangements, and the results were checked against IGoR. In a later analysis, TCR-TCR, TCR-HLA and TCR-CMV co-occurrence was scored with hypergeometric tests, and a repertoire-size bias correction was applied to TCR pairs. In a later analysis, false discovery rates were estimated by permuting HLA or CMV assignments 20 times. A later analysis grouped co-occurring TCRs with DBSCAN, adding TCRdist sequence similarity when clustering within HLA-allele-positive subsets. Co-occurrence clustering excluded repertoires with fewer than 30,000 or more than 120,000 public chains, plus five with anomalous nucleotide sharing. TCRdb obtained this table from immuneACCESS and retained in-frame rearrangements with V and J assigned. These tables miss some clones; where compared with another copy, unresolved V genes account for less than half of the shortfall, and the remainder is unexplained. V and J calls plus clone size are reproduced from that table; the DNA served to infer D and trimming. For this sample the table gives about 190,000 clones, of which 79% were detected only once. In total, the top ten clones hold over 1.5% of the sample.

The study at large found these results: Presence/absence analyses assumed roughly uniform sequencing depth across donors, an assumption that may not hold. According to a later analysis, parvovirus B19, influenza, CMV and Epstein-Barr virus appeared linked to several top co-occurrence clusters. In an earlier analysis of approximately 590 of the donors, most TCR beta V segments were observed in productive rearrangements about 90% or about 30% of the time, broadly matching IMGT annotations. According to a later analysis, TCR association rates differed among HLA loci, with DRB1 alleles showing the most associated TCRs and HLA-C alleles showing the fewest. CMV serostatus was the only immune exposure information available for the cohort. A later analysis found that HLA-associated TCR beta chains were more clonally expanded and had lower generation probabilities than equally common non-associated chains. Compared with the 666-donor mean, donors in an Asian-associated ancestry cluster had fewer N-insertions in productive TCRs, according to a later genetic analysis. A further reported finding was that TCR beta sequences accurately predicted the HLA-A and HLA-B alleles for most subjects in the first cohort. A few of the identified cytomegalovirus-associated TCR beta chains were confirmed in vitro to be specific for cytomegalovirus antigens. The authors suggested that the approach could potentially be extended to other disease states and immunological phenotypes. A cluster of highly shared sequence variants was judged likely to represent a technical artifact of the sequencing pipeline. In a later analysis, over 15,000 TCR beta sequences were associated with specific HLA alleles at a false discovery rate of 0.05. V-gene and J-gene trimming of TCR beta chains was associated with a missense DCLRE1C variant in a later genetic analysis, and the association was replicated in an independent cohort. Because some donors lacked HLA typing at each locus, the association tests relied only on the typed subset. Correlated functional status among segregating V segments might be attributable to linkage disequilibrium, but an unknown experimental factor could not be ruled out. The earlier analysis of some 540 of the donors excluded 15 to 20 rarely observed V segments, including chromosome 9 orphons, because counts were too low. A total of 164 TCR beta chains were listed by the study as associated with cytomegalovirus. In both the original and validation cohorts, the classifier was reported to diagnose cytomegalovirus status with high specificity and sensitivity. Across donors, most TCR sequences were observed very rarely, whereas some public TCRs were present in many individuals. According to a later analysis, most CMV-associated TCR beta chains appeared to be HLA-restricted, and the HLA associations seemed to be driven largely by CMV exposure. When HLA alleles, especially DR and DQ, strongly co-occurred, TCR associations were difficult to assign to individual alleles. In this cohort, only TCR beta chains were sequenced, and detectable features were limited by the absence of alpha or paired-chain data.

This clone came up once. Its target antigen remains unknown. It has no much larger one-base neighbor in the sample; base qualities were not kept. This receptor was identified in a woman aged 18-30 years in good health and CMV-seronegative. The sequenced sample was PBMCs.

The nucleotides are TGCGCCAGCAGCCAACCGACGGCAGGGACCTACAATGAGCAGTTCTTC. Its product reads: CASSQPTAGTYNEQFF. The sequence is built from TRBV4-1 and TRBJ2-1, with TRBD1 as a weak D call on 5 bases. For CDR1 and CDR2, the germline V gene lists MGHRA and YSYEKL. The CDR3 runs 16 residues from the cysteine to the phenylalanine. Kept here is only the CDR3 DNA, which spans 48 bases and is read in frame from base 1. Cut back by 2 bases and 2 bases, the V and J ends lie 13 bases apart.